These 23 T cell receptor beta chains came from one sample sequenced in a study of PD-1 blockade in classical Hodgkin lymphoma. Produced via immunoSEQ multiplex PCR; TCRdb's table is partial and in-frame only. The repertoire holds 13,000 or so clones, with 75% to 90% as singletons. There was relapse after autologous stem cell transplantation in every patient, and there was variation in brentuximab vedotin exposure. The source material was peripheral blood mononuclear cells (PBMCs), sampled at baseline. The receptors were gathered from a human donor with classical Hodgkin lymphoma.

This sequence joins TRBV19 and TRBJ1-2, with a weak D call TRBD1 (6 bases). V lost 3 bases and J lost 5, with 19 bases in between. The germline V gene has CDR1 LNHDA and CDR2 SQIVND (reference sequence). The CDR3 has 16 amino acids. The CDR3 reads CASSMATGFLSYGYTF. For the CDR3, the DNA is TGTGCCAGTAGTATGGCAACAGGGTTTCTTTCGTATGGCTACACCTTC. The whole variable domain, filled in from reference TRBV19 and TRBJ1-2, reads DGGITQSPKYLFRKEGQNVTLSCEQNLNHDAMYWYRQDPGQGLRLIYYSQIVNDFQKGDIAEGYSVSREKKESFPLTVTSAQKNPTAFYLCASSMATGFLSYGYTFGSGTRLTVV.

This chain's CDR3 is CASSQEVGPYEQYF. Here the CDR3 DNA reads TGTGCCAGCTCACAGGAAGTTGGGCCCTACGAGCAGTACTTC. V gene TRBV18 combines with J gene TRBJ2-7; no firm D call. Germline V gene sequence: CDR1 KGHSH, CDR2 LQKENI. The CDR3 length is 14 residues. Trimming cost V 4 bases and J 2 bases, with 12 bases left between them.

V is TRBV2 and J is TRBJ1-5, with TRBD1 identical over 8 bases. V was clipped by 5 bases and J by 2 bases; unmatched bases: 2. CDR1 and CDR2 from the germline V gene are SNHLY and FYNNEI. The CDR3 consists of 14 residues. The CDR3: CASSSGGGNQPQHF. Here the CDR3 DNA reads TGTGCCAGCAGTTCAGGGGGCGGCAATCAGCCCCAGCATTTT.

This clone occurred a few times. The V and J genes are TRBV7-9 and TRBJ2-7; D is uncertain. This CDR3 contains 12 residues. Germline assignment: CDR1 SEHNR and CDR2 FQNEAQ (reference sequence). Trimming removed 3 bases at V and 3 bases at J, with 6 bases between. CDR3 sequence (DNA): TGTGCCAGCAGCTTTAGGGACTACGAGCAGTACTTC. Its protein is CASSFRDYEQYF. Full variable domain (missing parts from reference TRBV7-9 and TRBJ2-7): DTGVSQNPRHKITKRGQNVTFRCDPISEHNRLYWYRQTLGQGPEFLTYFQNEAQLEKSRLLSDRFSAERPKGSFSTLEIQRTEQGDSAMYLCASSFRDYEQYFGPGTRLTVT.

This clone was seen only a few times. The J gene is TRBJ2-1, the V gene TRBV19; 9 bases line up with TRBD2. Trimming took 10 bases from V and 7 from J; bases not matched to a gene: 8. CDR3 length: 13 residues. Germline CDR1 reads LNHDA; CDR2 reads SQIVND (reference sequence). CDR3: CATTTSGGNEQFF. For the CDR3, the DNA is TGTGCCACCACGACTAGCGGTGGGAATGAGCAGTTCTTC.

This clone was detected a few times. The rearrangement links TRBV10-3 to TRBJ1-5; a possible D gene is TRBD1 (5 bases). V shed 0 bases and J shed 6 bases, with 9 bases lying between them. CDR3 size: 14 residues. Germline CDR1 is ENHRY and CDR2 is SYGVKD. CDR3 protein: CAISESAQGQPQHF. CDR3 sequence (DNA): TGTGCCATCAGTGAGTCTGCCCAGGGTCAGCCCCAGCATTTT.

This clone was observed a handful of times. The chain combines TRBV6-4 with TRBJ2-3; TRBD2 matches 10 bases. The length of the CDR3 is 15 residues. The V gene's germline CDR1 is MRHNA and CDR2 SNTAGT. J gave up 4 bases and V 5 bases, and 6 bases lay outside the gene matches. Here the CDR3 reads CASSRAGGPPDTQYF. In nucleotides, the CDR3 is TGTGCCAGCAGTAGAGCGGGAGGGCCACCAGATACGCAGTATTTT.

V usage is TRBV5-1 and J usage is TRBJ2-5, with 7 bases that match TRBD2. The CDR3 spans 18 residues. CDR1 SGHRS and CDR2 YFSETQ come from the germline V gene. Trimming removed 4 bases from V and 0 bases from J; junction bases left unmatched: 15. CDR3 residues: CASSPSLREVFYQETQYF. CDR3 nucleotide sequence: TGCGCCAGCAGCCCCTCCCTCCGGGAGGTCTTTTACCAAGAGACCCAGTACTTC.

V usage is TRBV6-1 and J usage is TRBJ1-5; D possibly corresponds to TRBD1 (5 bases). Between the trimmed V and J ends, which lost 2 bases and 6 bases, there was a span of 11 bases. Germline CDR1 MNHNS, CDR2 SASEGT. This CDR3 is 14 amino acids long. This CDR3 reads CASSENGGLQPQHF. CDR3 DNA: TGTGCCAGCAGTGAAAACGGGGGACTTCAGCCCCAGCATTTT.

V gene TRBV19 combines with J gene TRBJ2-5; D perhaps matches TRBD1 (5 bases). V lost 2 bases and J lost 6, with 10 bases in between. Germline V gene sequence: CDR1 LNHDA, CDR2 SQIVND (reference sequence). CDR3 size: 13 residues. The CDR3, as DNA: TGTGCCAGTAGTATAAACAGGAAACAGACCCAGTACTTC. Translated: CASSINRKQTQYF. The full variable domain, in which reference TRBV19 and TRBJ2-5 provide the parts outside the CDR3, is DGGITQSPKYLFRKEGQNVTLSCEQNLNHDAMYWYRQDPGQGLRLIYYSQIVNDFQKGDIAEGYSVSREKKESFPLTVTSAQKNPTAFYLCASSINRKQTQYFGPGTRLLVL.

The genes are TRBV19 and TRBJ1-3, with D possibly being TRBD1 (5 bases). From germline, CDR1 is LNHDA and CDR2 SQIVND (reference sequence). The CDR3 is made up of 17 amino acids. V was clipped by 0 bases and J by 2 bases, with 14 bases between them. In nucleotides, the CDR3 is TGTGCCAGTAGTATAGATCACCGACCGGGGGCTGGAAACACCATATATTTT. It encodes CASSIDHRPGAGNTIYF.

This chain joins TRBV25-1 and TRBJ1-1; tentatively, D is TRBD1 (5 bases). The CDR3 covers 13 residues. With 7 bases removed from V and 1 base from J, the gap between germline ends came to 10 bases. From germline, CDR1 is MGHDK and CDR2 SYGVNS. The CDR3 region has the DNA TGTGCCAGCAAGCGGGGGGGGAACACTGAAGCTTTCTTT. Amino acid sequence: CASKRGGNTEAFF.

This chain links TRBV19 with TRBJ2-1; 8 positions match TRBD2. In germline, CDR1 is LNHDA, CDR2 SQIVND (reference sequence). The junction had 7 bases not matched to a gene; V was cut back by 4 bases and J by 2 bases. This CDR3 has 16 residues. CDR3 in amino acids: CASSTSGSYTYNEQFF. DNA for the CDR3: TGTGCCAGTAGTACTAGCGGGTCCTACACCTACAATGAGCAGTTCTTC. The full variable domain, its missing parts supplied by reference TRBV19 and TRBJ2-1, is DGGITQSPKYLFRKEGQNVTLSCEQNLNHDAMYWYRQDPGQGLRLIYYSQIVNDFQKGDIAEGYSVSREKKESFPLTVTSAQKNPTAFYLCASSTSGSYTYNEQFFGPGTRLTVL.

The chain employs TRBV5-1 and TRBJ2-3; no firm D call. The V gene's germline CDR1 is SGHRS and CDR2 YFSETQ. V was shortened by 0 bases and J by 6 bases, with 8 bases between the two germline ends. The CDR3 covers 13 residues. This CDR3 is CASSLDGWDTQYF. The CDR3 bases are TGCGCCAGCAGCTTGGATGGGTGGGATACGCAGTATTTT.

The chain links TRBV19 to TRBJ2-1; possibly TRBD2 for D (6 bases). V was cut by 4 bases and J by 3 bases, with 13 bases left in between. Germline lookup yields CDR1 LNHDA and CDR2 SQIVND (reference sequence). This CDR3 has 15 amino acids. This chain's CDR3 is CASSTGTGVYNEQFF. The CDR3 region has the DNA TGTGCCAGTAGTACCGGGACTGGAGTCTACAATGAGCAGTTCTTC. The full variable domain, rest sourced from reference TRBV19 and TRBJ2-1, is DGGITQSPKYLFRKEGQNVTLSCEQNLNHDAMYWYRQDPGQGLRLIYYSQIVNDFQKGDIAEGYSVSREKKESFPLTVTSAQKNPTAFYLCASSTGTGVYNEQFFGPGTRLTVL.

The chain has TRBV27 and TRBJ2-1, with TRBD2 matching over 14 bases. This CDR3 is built from 17 residues. Germline trimming cut 6 bases from V and 0 bases from J; bases unmatched to any gene: 4. The germline CDR1 and CDR2 sequences are MNHEY and SMNVEV (reference sequence). The CDR3 loop is CASRGLAGVASYNEQFF. The DNA for the CDR3 is TGTGCCAGCAGGGGACTAGCGGGAGTTGCCTCCTACAATGAGCAGTTCTTC.

This clone has only a few counts. The J gene is TRBJ1-5, the V gene TRBV2; perhaps TRBD1 as D (5 bases). Between the trimmed V and J ends, which lost 5 bases and 5 bases, there was a span of 10 bases. The CDR3 length is 13 residues. In germline, CDR1 is SNHLY, CDR2 FYNNEI. CDR3 DNA sequence: TGTGCCAGCAGTAGGGGCACCTATCAGCCCCAGCATTTT. Translation gives CASSRGTYQPQHF.

CDR3 nucleotide sequence: TGTGCCAGCAGCTTAGATCCGGGACAGCTTCTGCACGAGCAGTACTTC. It specifies CASSLDPGQLLHEQYF. This chain connects TRBV7-8 to TRBJ2-5; TRBD1 aligns across 7 bases. The DNA matches TRBJ2-7 better at its end, which makes the J call doubtful. The CDR3 extends over 16 amino acids. CDR1 is SGHVS, CDR2 FQNEAQ, per germline.

The CDR3 sequence is CASSLGGYSYEQYF. The CDR3 DNA reads as TGCGCCAGCAGCTTAGGAGGATATTCCTACGAGCAGTACTTC. The rearrangement uses TRBV5-1 and TRBJ2-7; D possibly corresponds to TRBD2 (5 bases). Trimming left V 2 bases short and J 1 base short, with 10 bases between. Germline V gene lookup returns CDR1 SGHRS and CDR2 YFSETQ. The CDR3 consists of 14 residues.

The V call is TRBV6-5, the J call TRBJ2-7, with 7 bases lining up with TRBD2. Germline V gene sequence: CDR1 MNHEY, CDR2 SVGAGI. The CDR3 has 15 residues. With 6 bases clipped from V and 1 base from J, the junction kept 9 bases outside the gene matches. The CDR3 region has the DNA TGTGCCAGCAGAACACCTGTGGGAGGGTCCTACGAGCAGTACTTC. Amino acids: CASRTPVGGSYEQYF.

The count of this clone is one. The chain is built from TRBV28 and TRBJ2-1; possibly TRBD1 for D (6 bases). Germline lookup yields CDR1 MDHEN and CDR2 SYDVKM. The CDR3 has 12 amino acids. Trimming removed 8 bases from V and 10 bases from J, with 15 bases in between. The DNA for the CDR3 is TGTGCCAGCGGAGAGGGGGTTTGGGAGCAGTTCTTC. Translating gives CASGEGVWEQFF.

Only a few counts were recorded for this clone. This chain connects TRBV14 to TRBJ2-7; possible D gene TRBD1, 5 bases. The CDR3 has 13 amino acids. The ends were cut back, 4 bases at V and 3 bases at J, with 10 bases in the middle. CDR1 SGHDN and CDR2 FVKESK come from the germline V gene. CDR3 in DNA: TGTGCCAGCAGCCGAAGACAGATCTACGAGCAGTACTTC. Translated, it gives CASSRRQIYEQYF.

This chain joins TRBV5-6 and TRBJ2-3; 11 bases line up with TRBD2. From germline, CDR1 is SGHDT and CDR2 YYEEEE. The CDR3 covers 19 residues. V shed 4 bases, J shed 1 base, and the junction held 14 bases outside the gene matches. CDR3 sequence reads: CASSPLTSGKEIGTDTQYF. For the CDR3, the DNA is TGTGCCAGCAGCCCATTGACTAGCGGGAAGGAAATTGGCACAGATACGCAGTATTTT.